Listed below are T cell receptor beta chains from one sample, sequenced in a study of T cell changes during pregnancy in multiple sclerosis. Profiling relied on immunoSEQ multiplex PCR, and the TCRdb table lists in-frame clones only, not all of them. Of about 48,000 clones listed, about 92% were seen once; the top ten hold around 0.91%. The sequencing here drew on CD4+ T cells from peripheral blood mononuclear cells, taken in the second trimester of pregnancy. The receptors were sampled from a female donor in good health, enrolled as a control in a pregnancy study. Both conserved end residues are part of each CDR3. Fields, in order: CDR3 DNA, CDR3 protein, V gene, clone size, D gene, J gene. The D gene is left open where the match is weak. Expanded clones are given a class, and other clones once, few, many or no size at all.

cdr3_nt: TGTGCCAGTAGCAACCCCGGGACAGGGCGAGGAGAGACCCAGTACTTC
cdr3_aa: CASSNPGTGRGETQYF
v_call: TRBV19
clone_size: NA
d_call: TRBD1
j_call: TRBJ2-5

cdr3_nt: TGTGCCAGCAGCCCGGGGACTAGCGGGAGTCGCCGGGAGACCCAGTACTTC
cdr3_aa: CASSPGTSGSRRETQYF
v_call: TRBV14
clone_size: NA
d_call: TRBD2
j_call: TRBJ2-5

cdr3_nt: TGTGCCAGCAGCCCGGAGTGGGTACTAGCGGGAGATGAGCAGTTCTTC
cdr3_aa: CASSPEWVLAGDEQFF
v_call: TRBV7-3
clone_size: NA
d_call: TRBD2
j_call: TRBJ2-1

cdr3_nt: TGTGCCAGCAGCTCACAGGGGGCAGGAGAAAAACTGTTTTTT
cdr3_aa: CASSSQGAGEKLFF
v_call: TRBV7-2
clone_size: NA
d_call: TRBD1
j_call: TRBJ1-4

cdr3_nt: TGTGCCAGCAGCCAAGCCCGCCCCGGCTACAATGAGCAGTTCTTC
cdr3_aa: CASSQARPGYNEQFF
v_call: TRBV9
clone_size: NA
d_call: NA
j_call: TRBJ2-1

cdr3_nt: TGTGCCAGCAGTCCCCAGACAGGGGGTATGGAAGAGACCCAGTACTTC
cdr3_aa: CASSPQTGGMEETQYF
v_call: TRBV7-9
clone_size: NA
d_call: TRBD1
j_call: TRBJ2-5

cdr3_nt: TGTGCCAGCAGCCCGCCCGACATGAACAATGAGCAGTTCTTC
cdr3_aa: CASSPPDMNNEQFF
v_call: TRBV11-3
clone_size: NA
d_call: NA
j_call: TRBJ2-1

cdr3_nt: TGTGCCAGCAGCATCGACTGGAAAGGAGGCTACACCTTC
cdr3_aa: CASSIDWKGGYTF
v_call: TRBV5-5
clone_size: NA
d_call: NA
j_call: TRBJ1-2

cdr3_nt: TGTGCCAGCTCACCAATATTGACAGGTCAGCCCCAGCATTTT
cdr3_aa: CASSPILTGQPQHF
v_call: TRBV18
clone_size: NA
d_call: NA
j_call: TRBJ1-5

cdr3_nt: TGTGCCAGCAGCTTGGGGGACAGGGATAATTCACCCCTCCACTTT
cdr3_aa: CASSLGDRDNSPLHF
v_call: TRBV7-9
clone_size: NA
d_call: TRBD1
j_call: TRBJ1-6

cdr3_nt: TGTGCCAGCAGCATAGGACAATTAAGCAATCAGCCCCAGCATTTT
cdr3_aa: CASSIGQLSNQPQHF
v_call: TRBV5-6
clone_size: NA
d_call: NA
j_call: TRBJ1-5

cdr3_nt: TGCGCCAGCAGCGGAAGGGATAGCGGGAAGACCCAGTACTTC
cdr3_aa: CASSGRDSGKTQYF
v_call: TRBV5-1
clone_size: NA
d_call: TRBD2
j_call: TRBJ2-5

cdr3_nt: TGTGCCAGCATAGACTCCCGCTACGAGCAGTACTTC
cdr3_aa: CASIDSRYEQYF
v_call: TRBV6-5
clone_size: NA
d_call: NA
j_call: TRBJ2-7

cdr3_nt: TGTGCCAGCAGCCAAACTTTCGGAAACACCATATATTTT
cdr3_aa: CASSQTFGNTIYF
v_call: TRBV6-6
clone_size: NA
d_call: NA
j_call: TRBJ1-3

cdr3_nt: TGTGCCAGCAGCGCCGGACTAGCGGGAGAAACAGATACGCAGTATTTT
cdr3_aa: CASSAGLAGETDTQYF
v_call: TRBV5-4
clone_size: NA
d_call: TRBD2
j_call: TRBJ2-3

cdr3_nt: TGTGCCAGCAGCTTAGGCGGGGGGGCCTACGAGCAGTACTTC
cdr3_aa: CASSLGGGAYEQYF
v_call: TRBV7-6
clone_size: NA
d_call: TRBD2
j_call: TRBJ2-7

cdr3_nt: TGTGCCAGCAGCTTGGTGCAGAGACAGCCCTATGGCTACACCTTC
cdr3_aa: CASSLVQRQPYGYTF
v_call: TRBV7-8
clone_size: NA
d_call: NA
j_call: TRBJ1-2

cdr3_nt: TGTGCCAGCAGCGTAGACTGGCAAGAGACCCAGTACTTC
cdr3_aa: CASSVDWQETQYF
v_call: TRBV9
clone_size: NA
d_call: NA
j_call: TRBJ2-5

cdr3_nt: TGTGCCAGCAGCTTTGGTGGTCAGAACAATCAGCCCCAGCATTTT
cdr3_aa: CASSFGGQNNQPQHF
v_call: TRBV11-2
clone_size: NA
d_call: NA
j_call: TRBJ1-5

cdr3_nt: TGCGCCAGCAGCTTGGTTAGTAACAATGAGCAGTTCTTC
cdr3_aa: CASSLVSNNEQFF
v_call: TRBV5-1
clone_size: NA
d_call: NA
j_call: TRBJ2-1

cdr3_nt: TGTGCCAGCAGCGACACCGGGACAGGAACTGCGAGGGATACGCAGTATTTT
cdr3_aa: CASSDTGTGTARDTQYF
v_call: TRBV5-6
clone_size: NA
d_call: TRBD1
j_call: TRBJ2-3

cdr3_nt: TGTGCCAGCAGCGTCGGACAGGGGGCTCACTACGAGCAGTACTTC
cdr3_aa: CASSVGQGAHYEQYF
v_call: TRBV9
clone_size: NA
d_call: TRBD1
j_call: TRBJ2-7

cdr3_nt: TGCGCCAGCAGTTTAGACAATGAGCAGTTCTTC
cdr3_aa: CASSLDNEQFF
v_call: TRBV5-1
clone_size: NA
d_call: NA
j_call: TRBJ2-1

cdr3_nt: TGTGCCAGCAGCTTCTTACTAGCTCCGAGGGAGGAGACCCAGTACTTC
cdr3_aa: CASSFLLAPREETQYF
v_call: TRBV5-4
clone_size: NA
d_call: NA
j_call: TRBJ2-5

cdr3_nt: TGTGCCAGCAGTGGGGCAGGGATTGGCTACACCTTC
cdr3_aa: CASSGAGIGYTF
v_call: TRBV6-1
clone_size: few
d_call: NA
j_call: TRBJ1-2

cdr3_nt: TGTGCCTGGGGACAGTGGAACACTGAAGCTTTCTTT
cdr3_aa: CAWGQWNTEAFF
v_call: TRBV30
clone_size: NA
d_call: NA
j_call: TRBJ1-1

cdr3_nt: TGTGCCAGCAGTCCGTCAGGGACTAGCGGGTGGCGCACAGATACGCAGTATTTT
cdr3_aa: CASSPSGTSGWRTDTQYF
v_call: TRBV7-3
clone_size: NA
d_call: TRBD2
j_call: TRBJ2-3

cdr3_nt: TGTGCCAGCAGCTTAGCGGGAGCCAATGAGCAGTACTTC
cdr3_aa: CASSLAGANEQYF
v_call: TRBV7-9
clone_size: NA
d_call: NA
j_call: TRBJ2-7

cdr3_nt: TGTGCCAGCAGGACCATCAAAGGACAGGGGGCCCTCCCAAACACTGAAGCTTTCTTT
cdr3_aa: CASRTIKGQGALPNTEAFF
v_call: TRBV28
clone_size: NA
d_call: TRBD1
j_call: TRBJ1-1

cdr3_nt: TGTGCCAGCAGCTTAAGTGGGACTAGCGATGATACGCAGTATTTT
cdr3_aa: CASSLSGTSDDTQYF
v_call: TRBV11-3
clone_size: NA
d_call: TRBD2
j_call: TRBJ2-3

cdr3_nt: TGTGCCAGCAGCTCGGTCAGAACTATGAACACTGAAGCTTTCTTT
cdr3_aa: CASSSVRTMNTEAFF
v_call: TRBV11-2
clone_size: NA
d_call: NA
j_call: TRBJ1-1

cdr3_nt: TGTGCCAGCAGTTCTACAGGGCTAGCTTTCTTT
cdr3_aa: CASSSTGLAFF
v_call: TRBV6-5
clone_size: NA
d_call: NA
j_call: TRBJ1-1

cdr3_nt: TGTGCCAGCAGCCAAGGCAGGAACACTGAAGCTTTCTTT
cdr3_aa: CASSQGRNTEAFF
v_call: TRBV4-2
clone_size: NA
d_call: NA
j_call: TRBJ1-1

cdr3_nt: TGTGCCAGTAGTATCAGGGGACGCCGAAACACTGAAGCTTTCTTT
cdr3_aa: CASSIRGRRNTEAFF
v_call: TRBV19
clone_size: NA
d_call: NA
j_call: TRBJ1-1

cdr3_nt: TGCGCCAGCAGGTCTAGCGGGGCGAACACCGGGGAGCTGTTTTTT
cdr3_aa: CASRSSGANTGELFF
v_call: TRBV5-1
clone_size: NA
d_call: TRBD2
j_call: TRBJ2-2

cdr3_nt: TGTGCCAGCAGTCCTCGCCGGGGAGGCAACACCATATATTTT
cdr3_aa: CASSPRRGGNTIYF
v_call: TRBV6-5
clone_size: NA
d_call: NA
j_call: TRBJ1-3

cdr3_nt: TGCGCCAGCAGCCCGGGACTAGCGGGGGGGCAAATCTACAATGAGCAGTTCTTC
cdr3_aa: CASSPGLAGGQIYNEQFF
v_call: TRBV5-1
clone_size: once
d_call: TRBD2
j_call: TRBJ2-1

cdr3_nt: TGTGCCAGCCATACCACAGGGTCTGGGGAGCAGTACTTC
cdr3_aa: CASHTTGSGEQYF
v_call: TRBV27
clone_size: NA
d_call: NA
j_call: TRBJ2-7

cdr3_nt: TGTGCCAGCAGGGAAGGTGGCAGGGGCGATTATGGCTACACCTTC
cdr3_aa: CASREGGRGDYGYTF
v_call: TRBV28
clone_size: NA
d_call: NA
j_call: TRBJ1-2

cdr3_nt: TGCGCCAGCAGCTTGTCGGAGGGTCGGGAAAAACTGTTTTTT
cdr3_aa: CASSLSEGREKLFF
v_call: TRBV5-1
clone_size: once
d_call: NA
j_call: TRBJ1-4

cdr3_nt: TGTGCCAGCAGGTCACAGGGGTCCTATGGCTACACCTTC
cdr3_aa: CASRSQGSYGYTF
v_call: TRBV28
clone_size: NA
d_call: TRBD1
j_call: TRBJ1-2

cdr3_nt: TGTGCCAGCAGTACGCTAGCGGGAGGGCCGCGGAATGAGCAGTTCTTC
cdr3_aa: CASSTLAGGPRNEQFF
v_call: TRBV6-4
clone_size: NA
d_call: TRBD2
j_call: TRBJ2-1

cdr3_nt: TGTGCCAGCAGCTTGGCCTGGCAGTTAAACACTGAAGCTTTCTTT
cdr3_aa: CASSLAWQLNTEAFF
v_call: TRBV5-5
clone_size: NA
d_call: NA
j_call: TRBJ1-1

cdr3_nt: TGTGCCAGCAGTTTACAGCATAGCGGGTGGTCGTCCGGGGAGCTGTTTTTT
cdr3_aa: CASSLQHSGWSSGELFF
v_call: TRBV27
clone_size: NA
d_call: TRBD2
j_call: TRBJ2-2

cdr3_nt: TGCGCCAGCGATACAGGTCTGAACACCGGGGAGCTGTTTTTT
cdr3_aa: CASDTGLNTGELFF
v_call: TRBV5-1
clone_size: NA
d_call: NA
j_call: TRBJ2-2